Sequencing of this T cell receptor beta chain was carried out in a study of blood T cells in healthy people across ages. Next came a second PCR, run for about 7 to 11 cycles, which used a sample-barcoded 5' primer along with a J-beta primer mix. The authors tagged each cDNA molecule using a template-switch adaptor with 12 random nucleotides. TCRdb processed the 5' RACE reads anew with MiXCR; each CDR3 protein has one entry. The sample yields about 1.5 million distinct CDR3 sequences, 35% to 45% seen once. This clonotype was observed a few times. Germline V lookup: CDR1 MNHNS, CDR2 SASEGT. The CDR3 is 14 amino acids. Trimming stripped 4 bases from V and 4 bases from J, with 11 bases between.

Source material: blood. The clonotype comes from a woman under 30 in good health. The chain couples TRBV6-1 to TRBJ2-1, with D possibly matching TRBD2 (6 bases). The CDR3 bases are TGTGCCAGCAGTGGGGGGGAGCGTTACAATGAGCAGTTCTTC. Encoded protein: CASSGGERYNEQFF.